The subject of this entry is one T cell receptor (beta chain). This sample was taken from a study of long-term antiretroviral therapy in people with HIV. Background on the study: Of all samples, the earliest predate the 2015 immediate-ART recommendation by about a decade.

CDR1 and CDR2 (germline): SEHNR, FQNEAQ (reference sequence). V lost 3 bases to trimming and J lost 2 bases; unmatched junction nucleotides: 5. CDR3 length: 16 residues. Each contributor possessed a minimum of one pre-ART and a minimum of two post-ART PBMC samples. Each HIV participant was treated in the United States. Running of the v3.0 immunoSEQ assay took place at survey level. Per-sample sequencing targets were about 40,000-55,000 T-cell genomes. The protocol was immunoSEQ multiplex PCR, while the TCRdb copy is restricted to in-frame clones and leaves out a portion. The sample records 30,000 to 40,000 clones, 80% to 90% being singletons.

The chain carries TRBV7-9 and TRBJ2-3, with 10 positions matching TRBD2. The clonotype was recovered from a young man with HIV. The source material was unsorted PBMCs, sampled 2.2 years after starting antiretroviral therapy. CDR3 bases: TGTGCCAGCAGCTTGGTACTAGCGGGGCCCACAGATACGCAGTATTTT. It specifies CASSLVLAGPTDTQYF.